This T cell receptor (beta chain) was identified in a study of blood T cell repertoires in COVID-19. The CDR3 sequence is 15 residues long. Germline CDR1 and CDR2: SSHAT and FNYEAQ (reference sequence). Produced via immunoSEQ multiplex PCR; TCRdb's table is partial and in-frame only. This sample yields a few hundred thousand clones, of which 70% to 90% are seen a single time; 3.5% to 5.5% belongs to the top ten. As to this clone: At one end the junction does not follow the germline gene, possibly because of a read error.

The chain combines TRBV7-7 with TRBJ2-7; weak D call: TRBD1 (7 bases). What was sequenced was PBMCs or T cells enriched from blood (not recorded which). This sequence originates from a woman aged 25 to 39 who had been exposed to COVID-19. CDR3 loop: CASSLQEGDSYEQYF. CDR3 coding DNA: TGTGCTAGCAGCTTACAGGAGGGGGACAGCTACGAGCAGTACTTC. Supplemented by reference TRBV7-7 and TRBJ2-7, the full variable domain reads GAGVSQSPRYKVTKRGQDVTLRCDPISSHATLYWYQQALGQGPEFLTYFNYEAQPDKSGLPSDRFSAERPEGSISTLTIQRTEQRDSAMYRCASSLQEGDSYEQYFGPGTRLTVT.